This record concerns one T cell receptor beta chain sequence. Three rounds of nested PCR, following a modified ARM-PCR protocol, produced the TCRbeta library. One entry per CDR3 protein results from TCRdb running MiXCR on the multiplex PCR reads. Of about 79,000 distinct CDR3 sequences listed, around 70% are singletons. This sample was taken from a study of tumor and adjacent non-tumor tissue in lung cancer. Study overall: The cohort had 12 adenocarcinoma, 2 squamous cell and 1 small cell patients.

CDR1 is SGHAT, CDR2 FQNNGV, per germline. CDR3 size: 15 residues. The template was RNA from unsorted bulk tissue. The TCR originated in a woman aged 40 to 50 with non-small cell lung cancer. This rearrangement joins TRBV11-2 to TRBJ2-7, with TRBD1 identical over 10 bases. The last part of the DNA fits TRBJ2-1 better; the J call may be wrong. Input material: lung tumor tissue. The CDR3: CASSMGTGVQYKQFF. DNA for the CDR3: TGTGCCAGCAGCATGGGGACAGGGGTACAGTACAAACAGTTCTTC.